This T cell receptor beta chain was observed in a study of blood T cell repertoires in COVID-19. This clone has more than one count but fewer than ten. Germline V gives CDR1 MGHRA, CDR2 YSYEKL. Trimming at V came to 6 bases and at J to 3 bases, leaving 11 bases not matched to a gene. The CDR3 sequence is 16 residues long. Per the original data handling: Quantification of nucleated cells was approximated via reference gene primer amplification. The protocol was immunoSEQ multiplex PCR, while the TCRdb copy is restricted to in-frame clones and leaves out a portion. V, J and clone size were drawn from that table, and D and trimming were deduced from the DNA. The table includes 150,000 to 200,000 clones, over 70% detected once.

The source material was peripheral blood. The sequence was collected from a man between 60 and 70 years old with active or convalescent COVID-19. V is TRBV4-1 and J is TRBJ2-7, with 10 bases that match TRBD2. CDR3 sequence (DNA): TGCGCCAGCAGTCCAGAGCTAGCGGGAGCCGTCTACGAGCAGTACTTC. It encodes CASSPELAGAVYEQYF.